This T cell receptor (beta chain) derives from a study of vaccination and CD4 T cells after COVID-19. Sequenced with the Oncomine TCR Beta short-read assay was DNA taken from cultured CD4+ T cells. TCRdb fed the PCR reads into MiXCR, producing one record per CDR3 protein. The sample contains fewer than 15,000 distinct CDR3 sequences, about 50% of which appear only once. Comment on this clonotype: The antigen remains unidentified.

Noted treatment: approximately nine-day PBMC culture with coronavirus spike peptide pools or control peptides (ViraFEST assay). The receptor's source is a human donor who had recovered from COVID-19. Source material: CD4+ T cells from blood, cultured in vitro.

Here the CDR3 DNA reads TGTGCCAGCACCGAGCCCAGCCGACGCGGCACTGAAGCTTTCTTT. This sequence encodes CASTEPSRRGTEAFF. The V call is TRBV6-1, the J call TRBJ1-1; no clear D gene. The CDR3 is 15 residues long. Germline V lookup: CDR1 MNHNS, CDR2 SASEGT. V lost 7 bases and J lost 4, with 19 bases in between.